This T cell receptor beta chain appears in the sequencing data of a study of blood T cell repertoires in COVID-19. Profiling relied on immunoSEQ multiplex PCR, and the TCRdb table lists in-frame clones only, not all of them. This table holds hundreds of thousands of clones, 70% to 90% found once. There are 17 residues in the CDR3. Trimming cost V 5 bases and J 4 bases; bases outside gene matches: 14. Germline V gene lookup returns CDR1 SGHNT and CDR2 YENEEA. The clonotype comes from a woman in her thirties or forties with acute COVID-19. The chain employs TRBV11-3 and TRBJ2-1; the match to TRBD2 covers 7 bases. Sequencing was carried out using PBMCs or T cells enriched from blood (not recorded which). The CDR3: CASSPASGTRMYNEQFF. The CDR3 nucleotides read TGTGCCAGCAGCCCCGCCAGCGGGACGAGGATGTACAATGAGCAGTTCTTC.